Presented here are 24 T cell receptor beta chains from one specimen sequenced in a study of T cell clonality in common variable immunodeficiency. Study-wide findings and caveats: In common variable immunodeficiency, TCR beta chains reportedly carried fewer deletions and N-nucleotide insertions.

The antigens of these receptors remain unknown. Clones were sequenced by immunoSEQ multiplex PCR, and TCRdb holds only the in-frame ones, with some missing. The repertoire consists of approximately 17,000 clones, none detected only once. The sequenced material came from peripheral blood mononuclear cells. Source of these receptors: a human donor with common variable immunodeficiency.

This clone was observed a handful of times. The read stops 3 residues short of the end of the CDR3; the missing end is completed from the germline J gene. The genes are TRBV19 and TRBJ2-7; D possibly corresponds to TRBD1 (5 bases). CDR1 and CDR2 from the germline V gene are LNHDA and SQIVND (reference sequence). The CDR3 length is 14 residues. V shed 3 bases and J shed 4 bases, with 13 bases lying between them. The CDR3 protein is CASSMARGPYEQYF. Incomplete CDR3 DNA: TGTGCCAGTAGTATGGCAAGGGGCCCATACGAG.

Concerning this clone itself: The read comes to an end 3 residues before the CDR3 does, leaving the germline J gene to fill in the end. The chain couples TRBV2 to TRBJ2-1, with TRBD1 as a possible D gene (5 bases). Looked up from germline, CDR1 is SNHLY and CDR2 is FYNNEI. V lost 7 bases to trimming and J lost 9 bases, with 16 bases between them. The CDR3 has 13 amino acids. The covered CDR3 bases are TGTGCCAGCAACGACCGGACCGACAGTGAG. It is translated as CASNDRTDSE. The entire CDR3 sequence reads CASNDRTDSEQFF. Complete variable domain (other parts from reference TRBV2 and TRBJ2-1): EPEVTQTPSHQVTQMGQEVILRCVPISNHLYFYWYRQILGQKVEFLVSFYNNEISEKSEIFDDQFSVERPDGSNFTLKIRSTKLEDSAMYFCASNDRTDSEQFFGPGTRLTVL.

This clone was seen only a few times. The read stops 3 residues short of the end of the CDR3; the missing end is completed from the germline J gene. The chain couples TRBV6-2 or TRBV6-3 to TRBJ2-7, with TRBD2 matching over 13 bases. The CDR3 is made up of 14 amino acids. The germline V gene encodes CDR1 MNHEY and CDR2 SVGEGT. V dropped 6 bases and J dropped 6; count of bases not matched to a gene: 5. The part of the CDR3 DNA that was read is TGTGCCAGCAGCCGACTAGCGGGAGGCCCCGAG. This codes for CASSRLAGGPE. In full, the CDR3 is CASSRLAGGPEQYF.

Ten or more counts support this clone. The read ends 3 residues shy of where the CDR3 ends; the end is completed using the germline J gene. The chain uses TRBV18 and TRBJ2-5; 9 nucleotides line up with TRBD2. Germline CDR1 and CDR2: KGHSH and LQKENI. This CDR3 has 15 amino acids. V shed 1 base, J shed 5 bases, and the junction held 5 bases outside the gene matches. CDR3 protein: CASSPRSSGAETQYF. The sequenced CDR3 bases are TGTGCCAGCTCACCACGTTCTAGCGGGGCGGAGACC.

The sample holds a few counts of this clone. Read coverage stops 3 residues before the CDR3 terminus; the germline J gene supplies the remainder. This sequence joins TRBV6-2 or TRBV6-3 and TRBJ2-1; D remains ambiguous. This CDR3 is 12 amino acids long. The germline gives CDR1 MNHEY, CDR2 SVGEGT. V gave up 2 bases and J gave up 8 bases, with 7 bases separating them. The CDR3 loop reads CASSYLGYEQFF. CDR3 DNA (partial): TGTGCCAGCAGTTACCTTGGCTATGAG.

The sample holds many counts of this clone. The read gets to within 3 residues of the CDR3 end, and the germline J gene fills in the rest. This sequence joins TRBV5-1 and TRBJ2-3; possibly TRBD2 for D (6 bases). CDR1 and CDR2 (germline): SGHRS, YFSETQ. The CDR3 loop spans 17 amino acids. V was pared by 0 bases and J by 6 bases, with 20 bases between. The sequenced CDR3 bases are TGCGCCAGCAGCTTGGCCCGGAGTAGCGGAGGCGGGGATACG. This translates into CASSLARSSGGGDT. The entire CDR3 sequence reads CASSLARSSGGGDTQYF.

This clone has a count of ten or more. Coverage ceases 3 residues before the CDR3 finishes, and the germline J gene fills in the end. The chain combines TRBV2 with TRBJ2-2; D remains unclear. Germline CDR1 is SNHLY and CDR2 is FYNNEI. This CDR3 has 13 amino acids. V lost 1 base to trimming and J lost 7 bases, with 7 bases between them. The sequenced CDR3 bases are TGTGCCAGCAGTGAAGTTTTCGGCGGGGAG. Encoded protein: CASSEVFGGE. The CDR3 as a whole reads CASSEVFGGELFF.

A note on this clone: The read ends 3 residues before the CDR3 terminus; that terminus is restored from the germline J gene. The chain has TRBV2 and TRBJ2-7, with a possible D match to TRBD2 (6 bases). Trimming removed 7 bases from V and 0 bases from J, with 16 bases in between. This CDR3 has 15 amino acids. Germline loops: CDR1 SNHLY, CDR2 FYNNEI. The sequenced part of the CDR3 DNA is TGTGCCAGCAAACTAGACGGGGGAAGCTCCTACGAG. Translating it yields CASKLDGGSSYE. The full-length CDR3 reads as CASKLDGGSSYEQYF.

This clone was counted between two and nine times. CDR3 DNA (partial): TGTGCCAGCAGCTCTGGGACAGATCGAGAGACC. Translation gives CASSSGTDRET. The full-length CDR3 reads as CASSSGTDRETQYF. The V call is TRBV11-3, the J call TRBJ2-5; TRBD1 matches 7 bases. The CDR3 end lies 3 residues beyond the end of the read and is filled in from the germline J gene. This CDR3 spans 14 amino acids. V lost 4 bases and J lost 4; bases outside the gene matches: 6. In germline, CDR1 is SGHNT, CDR2 YENEEA.

This clone came up many times. With the read ending 3 residues before the CDR3 end, the germline J gene is used to fill in that end. This chain connects TRBV19 to TRBJ2-6; 7 nucleotides agree with TRBD1. The CDR3 spans 18 residues. The V gene end was trimmed by 7 bases and the J gene end by 1 base; junction bases not matched to a gene: 13. The germline gives CDR1 LNHDA, CDR2 SQIVND (reference sequence). CDR3 loop: CASINRGARSSGANVLTF. The sequenced CDR3 bases are TGTGCCAGTATAAACAGGGGAGCCCGTTCTTCTGGGGCCAACGTC.

This clone is medium-sized by share. Read data end 3 residues before the CDR3 end; the end is taken from the germline J gene. The chain is built from TRBV7-3 and TRBJ1-1; 8 nucleotides agree with TRBD1. The junction had 1 base not matched to a gene; V was cut back by 4 bases and J by 3 bases. The CDR3 contains 13 residues. Germline lookup yields CDR1 SGHTA and CDR2 FQGTGA. The part of the CDR3 DNA that was read is TGTGCCAGCAGCTCACAGGGGGACACTGAA. It translates to CASSSQGDTE. The whole CDR3 is CASSSQGDTEAFF.

As concerns this clone: The read finishes 3 residues shy of the CDR3 end, and the germline J gene is used to complete it. V and J are TRBV5-1 and TRBJ2-1; 9 bases fit TRBD2. V lost 0 bases, J lost 6 bases, and 7 bases stayed unmatched. Germline loops: CDR1 SGHRS, CDR2 YFSETQ. CDR3 length equals 16 residues. The CDR3 sequence: CASSLAGLAGTNEQFF. The CDR3 bases that were read are TGCGCCAGCAGCTTGGCCGGTCTAGCGGGGACCAATGAG.

By share of the sample, this clone is medium-sized. The observed sequence ends 3 residues before the CDR3 terminus, with the missing tail filled in from the germline J gene. V usage is TRBV9 and J usage is TRBJ2-3, with 12 bases fitting TRBD2. V shed 3 bases, J shed 3 bases, and the junction held 14 bases outside the gene matches. The CDR3 has 19 amino acids. CDR1 and CDR2 (germline): SGDLS, YYNGEE. Incomplete CDR3 DNA: TGTGCCAGCAGCGCGCCAATTAATCCTAGCGGGAGGGGAACAGATACG. This encodes CASSAPINPSGRGTDT. The CDR3 as a whole reads CASSAPINPSGRGTDTQYF.

Comment on this clone: The read terminates 3 residues before the CDR3 end, so the remaining end is supplied by the germline J gene. The chain has TRBV19 and TRBJ1-5; no definite D call. CDR1 is LNHDA, CDR2 SQIVND, per germline (reference sequence). The CDR3 covers 16 residues. Trimming cost V 4 bases and J 0 bases, with 13 bases left between them. CDR3 loop: CASSKTRLYSNQPQHF. The CDR3 DNA, read in part, is TGTGCCAGTAGTAAAACTCGTCTGTATAGCAATCAGCCC.

This clone was detected only a few times. The read ends 3 residues early relative to the CDR3; the germline J gene fills the gap. The rearrangement links TRBV7-2 to TRBJ1-1; weak D call: TRBD1 (5 bases). The CDR3 runs to 14 residues. Germline CDR1 is SGHTA and CDR2 is FQGNSA. Trimming cost V 2 bases and J 5 bases, with 12 bases left between them. The covered CDR3 bases are TGTGCCAGCAGCTTAATCGGGGGGTGGACTGAA. It translates to CASSLIGGWTE. The CDR3, in full, reads CASSLIGGWTEAFF.

This clone has ten or more counts. The CDR3 end falls 3 residues outside the read, so it is completed with the germline J gene. J is TRBJ2-5 and V is TRBV19, with D uncertain. The germline gives CDR1 LNHDA, CDR2 SQIVND (reference sequence). This CDR3 region has 12 residues. V lost 4 bases and J lost 2, with 5 bases in between. The CDR3 reads CASSNKQETQYF. The DNA read from the CDR3 is TGTGCCAGTAGTAACAAGCAAGAGACC.

This clone was detected a few times. This chain's CDR3 is CASSDGQLMNTEAFF. CDR3 DNA (partial): TGTGCCAGTAGTGATGGACAGTTAATGAACACTGAA. J is TRBJ1-1 and V is TRBV19, with a weak D call TRBD1 (6 bases). The CDR3 end falls 3 residues outside the read, so it is completed with the germline J gene. The germline CDR1 and CDR2 sequences are LNHDA and SQIVND (reference sequence). The CDR3 sequence is 15 residues long. V shed 5 bases and J shed 0 bases, with 13 bases lying between them.

This clone was detected many times. The read terminates 3 residues before the CDR3 end, so the remaining end is supplied by the germline J gene. This chain uses TRBV20-1 with TRBJ1-6; maybe TRBD1 (5 bases). V was trimmed by 3 bases and J by 4 bases, leaving 16 bases between them. The CDR3 consists of 16 residues. The germline CDR1 and CDR2 sequences are DFQATT and SNEGSKA (reference sequence). CDR3 region: CSASPERQRYNSPLHF. CDR3 DNA (partial): TGCAGTGCTAGCCCCGAGCGACAGCGATATAATTCACCC.

This clone was found a few times. The CDR3 is cut off 3 residues early in the read; its end comes from the germline J gene. The rearrangement links TRBV11-2 to TRBJ2-7, with 9 bases matching TRBD1. The V gene's germline CDR1 is SGHAT and CDR2 FQNNGV. V trimming: 5 bases; J trimming: 4 bases; junction bases outside the gene matches: 9. CDR3 length: 15 residues. The CDR3 sequence: CASSMRTGGGYEQYF. The sequenced part of the CDR3 DNA is TGTGCCAGCAGCATGAGAACAGGGGGCGGGTACGAG.

The sample holds many counts of this clone. The read terminates 3 residues before the CDR3 end, so the remaining end is supplied by the germline J gene. This chain links TRBV18 with TRBJ2-5, with 7 nucleotides matching TRBD1. Germline CDR1 is KGHSH and CDR2 is LQKENI. J was trimmed by 2 bases and V by 5 bases; bases with no gene match: 2. The CDR3 covers 13 residues. Incomplete CDR3 DNA: TGTGCCAGCTCAACAGGGGTGCAAGAGACC. Translation: CASSTGVQET. The entire CDR3 sequence reads CASSTGVQETQYF.

With respect to this clone: The read ends 3 residues shy of where the CDR3 ends; the end is completed using the germline J gene. The rearrangement joins TRBV7-8 to TRBJ2-5; 7 positions agree with TRBD1. The J segment lost 4 bases and the V segment lost 6 bases, leaving 11 bases of the junction unmatched. This CDR3 has 15 amino acids. CDR1 and CDR2 (germline): SGHVS, FQNEAQ. The CDR3 here is CASREDQGVLETQYF. The DNA read from the CDR3 is TGTGCCAGCAGAGAGGACCAGGGGGTATTAGAGACC.

In this sample, this clone turned up a few times. The read terminates 3 residues before the CDR3 end, so the remaining end is supplied by the germline J gene. This chain uses TRBV7-9 with TRBJ1-2; TRBD1 agrees at 8 bases. The V gene end was trimmed by 8 bases and the J gene end by 2 bases; junction bases not matched to a gene: 4. This CDR3 has 13 residues. From germline, CDR1 is SEHNR and CDR2 FQNEAQ (reference sequence). CDR3: CASSQGGNYGYTF. Partial CDR3 DNA: TGTGCCAGCTCACAGGGGGGGAACTATGGC.

This clone was observed a few times. The sequenced part of the CDR3 DNA is TGTGCCAGCAGCTTCACTAGCGGCTACGAG. This sequence encodes CASSFTSGYE. The entire CDR3 is CASSFTSGYEQYF. This sequence joins TRBV7-2 and TRBJ2-7; 8 bases align to TRBD2. The read gets to within 3 residues of the CDR3 end, and the germline J gene fills in the rest. The CDR3 runs 13 residues. CDR1 is SGHTA, CDR2 FQGNSA, per germline. V trimming: 3 bases; J trimming: 3 bases; junction bases outside the gene matches: 1.

This clone was observed a few times. Coverage ceases 3 residues before the CDR3 finishes, and the germline J gene fills in the end. The V call is TRBV5-1, the J call TRBJ1-2, with 8 bases that match TRBD1. This CDR3 contains 13 residues. The germline V gene has CDR1 SGHRS and CDR2 YFSETQ. J lost 6 bases, V lost 0 bases, and 1 base had no gene match. The sequenced part of the CDR3 DNA is TGCGCCAGCAGCTTGGCAGGGGGCAATGGC. Translation gives CASSLAGGNG. The full CDR3 protein is CASSLAGGNGYTF.